This T cell receptor (beta chain) was recorded in a study of cytomegalovirus exposure and HLA in healthy donors. Study-level information: T cells numbering around 180 million yielded approximately 100 million unique TCR beta sequences in an earlier analysis.

The V end was cut by 8 bases, the J end by 6 bases, with 19 bases between. From germline, CDR1 is SNHLY and CDR2 FYNNEI. The CDR3 contains 15 residues. Use of 60 Vbeta and 13 Jbeta primers characterized the PCR. This table comes from immunoSEQ multiplex PCR, and its TCRdb copy is limited to in-frame clones, with some not included. In all, the sample yields tens of thousands of clones. This TCR came from a man aged 18-30 years in good health and CMV-seropositive. Input material: PBMCs. The V and J genes are TRBV2 and TRBJ2-2; a weak D match, TRBD2 (6 bases). The CDR3 is CASRREQGEAGELFF. CDR3 DNA sequence: TGTGCCAGCCGCCGGGAGCAGGGAGAGGCCGGGGAGCTGTTTTTT.